The rows below give T cell receptor beta chains drawn from one sample of a study of shared clonotypes between healthy human individuals. Assay: immunoSEQ multiplex PCR; the TCRdb copy retains only in-frame clones and omits some. Counted here are 1,500,000 or so clones, approximately 98.5% occurring once; the ten biggest clones make up 0.36%. The material sequenced was naive CD4+ T cells sorted from blood. The receptors come from a young man in good health. Both conserved end residues are part of each CDR3. Each record gives: CDR3 length, clone size, J gene, D gene, V gene, CDR3 DNA, CDR3 protein. The D gene is left open where the match is weak. Where a row states a size, it is once, few, many or the class of an expanded clone; other rows omit it.

len: 16
abundance: .
j_gene: TRBJ2-2
d_gene: .
v_gene: TRBV7-3
CDR3nt: TGTGCCAGCAGCTTAATCGGGGATTCGGACACCGGGGAGCTGTTTTTT
CDR3aa: CASSLIGDSDTGELFF

len: 13
abundance: .
j_gene: TRBJ1-3
d_gene: .
v_gene: TRBV2
CDR3nt: TGTGCCAGCGGGGGACAATCTGGAAACACCATATATTTT
CDR3aa: CASGGQSGNTIYF

len: 18
abundance: once
j_gene: TRBJ1-1
d_gene: .
v_gene: TRBV18
CDR3nt: TGTGCCAGCTCACCCCCCAACGAACGGCTGGCCAGACTCCCTGAAGCTTTCTTT
CDR3aa: CASSPPNERLARLPEAFF

len: 20
abundance: .
j_gene: TRBJ2-2
d_gene: TRBD1
v_gene: TRBV27
CDR3nt: TGTGCCAGCAGTCTTTGGTCCGGACAGGGCGCACGGTGGGACACCGGGGAGCTGTTTTTT
CDR3aa: CASSLWSGQGARWDTGELFF

len: 12
abundance: once
j_gene: TRBJ2-7
d_gene: .
v_gene: TRBV6-5
CDR3nt: TGTGCCAGCAGTCGGGGCCGAGAGGCACAGTACTTC
CDR3aa: CASSRGREAQYF

len: 16
abundance: .
j_gene: TRBJ2-2
d_gene: TRBD2
v_gene: TRBV14
CDR3nt: TGTGCCAGCAGCCAAGTGAAGGGACTAAACACCGGGGAGCTGTTTTTT
CDR3aa: CASSQVKGLNTGELFF

len: 17
abundance: .
j_gene: TRBJ2-3
d_gene: TRBD1
v_gene: TRBV5-5
CDR3nt: TGTGCCAGCAGCTTGCGAGCCGGGACAGGGTACACAGATACGCAGTATTTT
CDR3aa: CASSLRAGTGYTDTQYF

len: 16
abundance: .
j_gene: TRBJ2-2
d_gene: TRBD2
v_gene: TRBV5-1
CDR3nt: TGCGCCAGCAGCTTGTATGCGGGAGGGCCCCCCGGGGAGCTGTTTTTT
CDR3aa: CASSLYAGGPPGELFF

len: 16
abundance: .
j_gene: TRBJ2-1
d_gene: TRBD2
v_gene: TRBV5-4
CDR3nt: TGTGCCAGCAGCACTACCAGGGAGGGGCCCTACAATGAGCAGTTCTTC
CDR3aa: CASSTTREGPYNEQFF

len: 14
abundance: .
j_gene: TRBJ2-6
d_gene: .
v_gene: TRBV28
CDR3nt: TGTGCCAGCAGCTGGGGTGGTGGGGCCAACGTCCTGACTTTC
CDR3aa: CASSWGGGANVLTF

len: 12
abundance: .
j_gene: TRBJ1-2
d_gene: .
v_gene: TRBV6-5
CDR3nt: TGTGCCAGCAGTTATAGGGGGGGCGAACACACCTTC
CDR3aa: CASSYRGGEHTF

len: 15
abundance: .
j_gene: TRBJ2-3
d_gene: TRBD1
v_gene: TRBV18
CDR3nt: TGTGCCAGCTCACCATTGGACAGGTCCACAGATACGCAGTATTTT
CDR3aa: CASSPLDRSTDTQYF

len: 15
abundance: .
j_gene: TRBJ2-1
d_gene: .
v_gene: TRBV5-1
CDR3nt: TGCGCCAGCAAATCGGTCCCCCAGGTGTACAATGAGCAGTTCTTC
CDR3aa: CASKSVPQVYNEQFF

len: 12
abundance: .
j_gene: TRBJ2-5
d_gene: .
v_gene: TRBV29-1
CDR3nt: TGCAGCGTTGAAGACAGGTTCTTGACCCAGTACTTC
CDR3aa: CSVEDRFLTQYF

len: 15
abundance: .
j_gene: TRBJ2-1
d_gene: .
v_gene: TRBV7-8
CDR3nt: TGTGCCAGCAGCTTAGTCGGGAGTTCCTACAATGAGCAGTTCTTC
CDR3aa: CASSLVGSSYNEQFF

len: 15
abundance: once
j_gene: TRBJ2-1
d_gene: .
v_gene: TRBV11-2
CDR3nt: TGTGCCAGCAGCTTAGCTCCACGAACTAGCAATGAGCAGTTCTTC
CDR3aa: CASSLAPRTSNEQFF

len: 15
abundance: .
j_gene: TRBJ2-3
d_gene: .
v_gene: TRBV15
CDR3nt: TGTGCCACCAGCAGAGATCGAGGGGGGGAGGATACGCAGTATTTT
CDR3aa: CATSRDRGGEDTQYF

len: 14
abundance: .
j_gene: TRBJ1-5
d_gene: .
v_gene: TRBV7-2
CDR3nt: TGTGCCAGCAGCCCACGGGTGGGGAATCAGCCCCAGCATTTT
CDR3aa: CASSPRVGNQPQHF

len: 13
abundance: once
j_gene: TRBJ2-2
d_gene: .
v_gene: TRBV19
CDR3nt: TGTGCCAGTATCCAGAGTTACACCGGGGAGCTGTTTTTT
CDR3aa: CASIQSYTGELFF

len: 11
abundance: .
j_gene: TRBJ2-7
d_gene: .
v_gene: TRBV11-2
CDR3nt: TGTGCCAGCAGATTCGTCCACGAGCAGTACTTC
CDR3aa: CASRFVHEQYF

len: 14
abundance: .
j_gene: TRBJ1-1
d_gene: .
v_gene: TRBV5-1
CDR3nt: TGCGCCAGCAGCTTGGACAGGGAGGACACTGAAGCTTTCTTT
CDR3aa: CASSLDREDTEAFF

len: 14
abundance: .
j_gene: TRBJ2-7
d_gene: .
v_gene: TRBV6-5
CDR3nt: TGTGCCAGCAGCCCAGACACCAACCACTACGAGCAGTACTTC
CDR3aa: CASSPDTNHYEQYF

len: 15
abundance: .
j_gene: TRBJ1-1
d_gene: TRBD1
v_gene: TRBV28
CDR3nt: TGTGCCAGCAGTCAATGGACAGGGGAGAACACTGAAGCTTTCTTT
CDR3aa: CASSQWTGENTEAFF

len: 15
abundance: .
j_gene: TRBJ2-7
d_gene: .
v_gene: TRBV5-1
CDR3nt: TGCGCCAGCAGCCGGAGTCCCTCTACCTCCTACGAGCAGTACTTC
CDR3aa: CASSRSPSTSYEQYF

len: 16
abundance: .
j_gene: TRBJ2-7
d_gene: TRBD2
v_gene: TRBV25-1
CDR3nt: TGTGCCAGCAGTGAATTAGGGCTAGCGGGCGAGGAAGAGCAGTACTTC
CDR3aa: CASSELGLAGEEEQYF

len: 14
abundance: .
j_gene: TRBJ1-2
d_gene: TRBD1
v_gene: TRBV19
CDR3nt: TGTGCCAGTAGTATTGGACAGGGGGCGTTTGGCTACACCTTC
CDR3aa: CASSIGQGAFGYTF